The 14 T cell receptor beta chains listed next were all sequenced from one sample in a study of cytomegalovirus exposure and HLA in healthy donors. The primer mix had 60 Vbeta and 13 Jbeta primers. This table comes from immunoSEQ multiplex PCR, and its TCRdb copy is limited to in-frame clones, with some not included. The table records under 150,000 clones, 80% of them present only once. The sequenced sample consisted of PBMCs. These receptors all stem from a man younger than 45 in good health and CMV-seronegative.

The chain recombines TRBV2 with TRBJ2-7; 10 positions agree with TRBD1. CDR1 and CDR2 (germline): SNHLY, FYNNEI. After removal of 7 bases from V and 2 bases from J, the junction contained 8 bases not matched to a gene. This CDR3 comprises 15 residues. The CDR3: CASKIQGQGPYEQYF. DNA of the CDR3: TGTGCCAGCAAAATCCAGGGACAGGGGCCCTACGAGCAGTACTTC.

This clone came up once. The genes are TRBV25-1 and TRBJ2-1; a weak D match, TRBD1 (5 bases). Germline V gene sequence: CDR1 MGHDK, CDR2 SYGVNS. Trimming removed 2 bases from V and 0 bases from J, with 11 bases in between. The CDR3 consists of 16 residues. CDR3 protein: CASSEHRQSSYNEQFF. The CDR3 DNA is TGTGCCAGCAGTGAACACAGACAGAGCTCCTACAATGAGCAGTTCTTC.

This clone has a handful of counts. The rearrangement uses TRBV6-1 and TRBJ1-5; D ambiguous. Germline CDR1 and CDR2: MNHNS and SASEGT. Trimming cost V 1 base and J 11 bases, with 12 bases left between them. The CDR3 is 13 amino acids. CDR3 nucleotide sequence: TGTGCCAGCAGTGAAGGAGAAGCGGTAGCCCAGCATTTT. Translating it yields CASSEGEAVAQHF.

This clone was counted between two and nine times. V and J are TRBV28 and TRBJ1-1; 7 bases are a match to TRBD1. Germline V gives CDR1 MDHEN, CDR2 SYDVKM. The J segment lost 11 bases and the V segment lost 3 bases, leaving 21 bases of the junction unmatched. The CDR3 runs to 17 residues. CDR3 protein: CASSFGNRQGKGKDAFF. The CDR3 DNA reads TGTGCCAGCAGTTTCGGAAACCGACAGGGAAAGGGGAAAGATGCTTTCTTT.

This clone was counted between two and nine times. The chain carries TRBV5-1 and TRBJ2-5; 7 bases are shared with TRBD2. The CDR3 length is 16 residues. Unmatched junction bases numbered 10, after V lost 1 base and J lost 4 bases. The germline gives CDR1 SGHRS, CDR2 YFSETQ. The CDR3 loop reads CASSLYTGGSGETQYF. The DNA for the CDR3 is TGCGCCAGCAGCTTGTATACGGGCGGGAGTGGAGAGACCCAGTACTTC.

The V and J genes are TRBV5-1 and TRBJ1-4; 8 nucleotides match TRBD1. The CDR3 extends over 17 amino acids. V lost 4 bases and J lost 0; bases outside the gene matches: 8. From germline, CDR1 is SGHRS and CDR2 YFSETQ. The CDR3: CASSRTGPLATNEKLFF. CDR3 sequence (DNA): TGCGCCAGCAGCAGGACAGGGCCCCTGGCAACTAATGAAAAACTGTTTTTT.

As DNA, the CDR3 is TGTGCCAGCAGCCCACCCTCAGGGGACACTGAAGCTTTCTTT. Translation: CASSPPSGDTEAFF. J is TRBJ1-1 and V is TRBV7-9; D perhaps matches TRBD1 (6 bases). The V end lost 5 bases, the J end lost 3 bases, and 13 bases lay between the germline ends. The CDR3 length is 14 residues. Germline V gives CDR1 SEHNR, CDR2 FQNEAQ (reference sequence).

This clone was recorded only once. V gene TRBV29-1 combines with J gene TRBJ2-7; D is uncertain. The germline CDR1 and CDR2 sequences are SQVTM and ANQGSEA. The germline V and J ends were trimmed by 4 bases and 3 bases, with 13 bases remaining between them. CDR3 length equals 13 residues. The CDR3 region has the DNA TGCAGCGTTGGAGGCGGCGAGCTCTACGAGCAGTACTTC. Its protein product is CSVGGGELYEQYF.

This chain connects TRBV18 to TRBJ1-5; TRBD1 might be the D (5 bases). The CDR3 extends over 15 amino acids. Trimming pared 3 bases from V and 5 bases from J, leaving 14 bases between. In germline, CDR1 is KGHSH, CDR2 LQKENI. In DNA, the CDR3 is TGTGCCAGCTCACCGTCCAGGGCTTTGGATCAGCCCCAGCATTTT. Protein product: CASSPSRALDQPQHF.

This clone was seen a handful of times. V usage is TRBV6-5 and J usage is TRBJ1-3; no reliable D call. V was pared by 6 bases and J by 3 bases, with 9 bases between. CDR3 size: 13 residues. The germline gives CDR1 MNHEY, CDR2 SVGAGI. The CDR3 DNA reads as TGTGCCAGCAGGGGCTTGGGTGGAAACACCATATATTTT. Amino acids: CASRGLGGNTIYF.

The CDR3 sequence: CASSTRSPGKQYF. CDR3 DNA: TGTGCCAGCAGCACGAGGAGCCCGGGTAAGCAGTATTTT. The rearrangement joins TRBV7-8 to TRBJ2-3; D unresolved. CDR3 length: 13 amino acids. Trimming took 5 bases from V and 11 from J, leaving 17 bases between them. Per the germline V gene, CDR1 is SGHVS and CDR2 is FQNEAQ.

CDR3 bases: TGCGCCAGCAGTACCGGACAGGGCGGCACTGAAGCTTTCTTT. It codes for CASSTGQGGTEAFF. The V and J genes are TRBV5-1 and TRBJ1-1; 8 bases are shared with TRBD1. CDR1 is SGHRS, CDR2 YFSETQ, per germline. This CDR3 is 14 amino acids long. Germline trimming cut 5 bases from V and 4 bases from J; bases unmatched to any gene: 7.

The chain recombines TRBV7-2 with TRBJ2-7; TRBD2 matches at 11 bases. The germline V gene has CDR1 SGHTA and CDR2 FQGNSA. This CDR3 is 15 amino acids long. Losses at the gene ends were 6 bases for V and 0 bases for J; bases not matched to a gene: 4. CDR3 nucleotide sequence: TGTGCCAGCAGGGGGACTAGCGGTCTCTCCTACGAGCAGTACTTC. Translating it yields CASRGTSGLSYEQYF.

The chain combines TRBV2 with TRBJ1-1; D gene uncertain. This CDR3 is 14 amino acids long. Trimming removed 5 bases from V and 1 base from J, with 11 bases in between. Looked up from germline, CDR1 is SNHLY and CDR2 is FYNNEI. CDR3 sequence reads: CASSPTERNTEAFF. As DNA, the CDR3 is TGTGCCAGCAGTCCTACAGAGAGGAACACTGAAGCTTTCTTT. Full variable domain (outside the CDR3, taken from reference TRBV2 and TRBJ1-1): EPEVTQTPSHQVTQMGQEVILRCVPISNHLYFYWYRQILGQKVEFLVSFYNNEISEKSEIFDDQFSVERPDGSNFTLKIRSTKLEDSAMYFCASSPTERNTEAFFGQGTRLTVV.